This TCR beta chain was recorded in a study of blood T cell repertoires in COVID-19. Study overall: Collection of acute and convalescent COVID-19 samples took place in the United States, Italy and Spain.

As processed by the authors: Using reference gene primer amplification, nucleated cell counts were estimated. The protocol was immunoSEQ multiplex PCR, while the TCRdb copy is restricted to in-frame clones and leaves out a portion. D and trimming were read from the DNA, whereas the V and J calls and clone size are those reported in that table. The sample includes around 69,000 clones, roughly nine tenths of them seen just once. Losses at the gene ends were 5 bases for V and 4 bases for J; bases not matched to a gene: 6. Per germline, CDR1 KGHSH and CDR2 LQKENI. The CDR3 spans 16 residues. The chain links TRBV18 to TRBJ2-1; the match to TRBD2 covers 12 bases. Sequences were obtained from peripheral blood. This receptor was identified in a woman aged 45-59 years with active COVID-19. The CDR3 protein is CASSARTSGTYNEQFF. In DNA form, the CDR3 reads TGTGCCAGCTCAGCACGGACTAGCGGGACTTACAATGAGCAGTTCTTC. The complete variable domain, with remaining parts taken from reference TRBV18 and TRBJ2-1, reads NAGVMQNPRHLVRRRGQEARLRCSPMKGHSHVYWYRQLPEEGLKFMVYLQKENIIDESGMPKERFSAEFPKEGPSILRIQQVVRGDSAAYFCASSARTSGTYNEQFFGPGTRLTVL.